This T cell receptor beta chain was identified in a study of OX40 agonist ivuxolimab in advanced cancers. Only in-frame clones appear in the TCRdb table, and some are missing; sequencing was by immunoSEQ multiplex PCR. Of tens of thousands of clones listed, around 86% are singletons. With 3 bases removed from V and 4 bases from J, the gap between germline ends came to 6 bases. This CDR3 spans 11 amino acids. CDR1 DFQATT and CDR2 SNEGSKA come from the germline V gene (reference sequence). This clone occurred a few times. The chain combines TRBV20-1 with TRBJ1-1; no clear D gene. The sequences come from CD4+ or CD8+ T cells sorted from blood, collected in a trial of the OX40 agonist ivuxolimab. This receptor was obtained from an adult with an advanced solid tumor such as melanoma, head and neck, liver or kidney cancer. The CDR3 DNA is TGCAGTGCTAGGGAGCGCACTGAAGCTTTCTTT. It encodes CSARERTEAFF.